A selection of T cell receptor beta chains follows, all from one sample in a study of blood T cell repertoires in COVID-19. The method was immunoSEQ multiplex PCR; TCRdb's version includes in-frame clones alone and lacks a portion of them. The sample lists 46,000 or so clones; around 90% were seen once. Sequenced input: peripheral blood. The receptors derive from a man between 65 and 80 years old with active COVID-19. CDR3s include the opening cysteine and the closing phenylalanine or tryptophan. The D gene is left open where the match is weak.

d_gene: -; v_gene: TRBV7-9; CDR3aa: CASSPYADRPNTEAFF
d_gene: -; v_gene: TRBV4-1; CDR3aa: CASSHGVLDLTKNIQYF
d_gene: -; v_gene: TRBV6-5; CDR3aa: CASRRTFNQPQHF
d_gene: -; v_gene: TRBV28; CDR3aa: CASSPTSATNEKLFF
d_gene: -; v_gene: TRBV18; CDR3aa: CASSQAAGGEKLFF
d_gene: TRBD1; v_gene: TRBV5-8; CDR3aa: CASSLRQGKNQPQHF
d_gene: TRBD1; v_gene: TRBV5-6; CDR3aa: CASTQNHRGGTEAFF
d_gene: -; v_gene: TRBV2; CDR3aa: CASSAPQGTQYF
d_gene: TRBD1; v_gene: TRBV4-3; CDR3aa: CASSHPGQRNYGYTF
d_gene: -; v_gene: TRBV27; CDR3aa: CASRLGGALLNQPQHF
d_gene: TRBD1; v_gene: TRBV7-8; CDR3aa: CASSPGQGASYEQYF
d_gene: TRBD2; v_gene: TRBV27; CDR3aa: CASSSSGSTDTQYF
d_gene: TRBD1; v_gene: TRBV7-3; CDR3aa: CASSLRGQLYSNEQFF
d_gene: -; v_gene: TRBV29-1; CDR3aa: CSVGGGLNEKLFF
d_gene: TRBD2; v_gene: TRBV6-5; CDR3aa: CASSYSMGLAGGEQFF
d_gene: TRBD1; v_gene: TRBV7-7; CDR3aa: CASSLPGQGTYEQYF
d_gene: TRBD2; v_gene: TRBV6-2/TRBV6-3; CDR3aa: CASSYGTSGRREQFF
d_gene: -; v_gene: TRBV7-2; CDR3aa: CASRGGAHNSPLHF
d_gene: -; v_gene: TRBV4-1; CDR3aa: CASSIGPLRETQYF
d_gene: -; v_gene: TRBV27; CDR3aa: CASSFGHRTGAGELFF
d_gene: TRBD1; v_gene: TRBV18; CDR3aa: CASSSGQGNYGYTF
d_gene: -; v_gene: TRBV7-9; CDR3aa: CASSMGPMGGIGQETQYF
d_gene: TRBD2; v_gene: TRBV9; CDR3aa: CASSTGTSGTQETQYF
d_gene: TRBD2; v_gene: TRBV5-6; CDR3aa: CASSLATGTSGRKEQFF
d_gene: TRBD2; v_gene: TRBV6-2/TRBV6-3; CDR3aa: CASSLYQLAGNTDTQYF
d_gene: -; v_gene: TRBV4-3; CDR3aa: CASSQSLVEQSYGYTF
d_gene: -; v_gene: TRBV6-5; CDR3aa: CASSSPGHMNTEAFF
d_gene: -; v_gene: TRBV5-1; CDR3aa: CASSPMQDTQYF
d_gene: -; v_gene: TRBV15; CDR3aa: CATSSRGGQPRGTEAFF
d_gene: TRBD1; v_gene: TRBV10-1; CDR3aa: CASSDPDRGLGTGELFF
d_gene: TRBD1; v_gene: TRBV18; CDR3aa: CASSRQGANTEAFF
d_gene: -; v_gene: TRBV14; CDR3aa: CASSQGLGDYSLFEQFF
d_gene: TRBD1; v_gene: TRBV11-1; CDR3aa: CASSLGTGSYQETQYF
d_gene: -; v_gene: TRBV5-1; CDR3aa: CASSLTSGSSNEKLFF
d_gene: -; v_gene: TRBV28; CDR3aa: CASSLPRTYQETQYF
d_gene: TRBD1; v_gene: TRBV19; CDR3aa: CASCPGQGSREQYF
d_gene: -; v_gene: TRBV9; CDR3aa: CASSVEPDTYEQYF
d_gene: -; v_gene: TRBV6-6; CDR3aa: CASNHGVHEQYF
d_gene: -; v_gene: TRBV5-6; CDR3aa: CASSSDSLTPYEQYF
d_gene: -; v_gene: TRBV13; CDR3aa: CASSPIELHEQYF
d_gene: -; v_gene: TRBV18; CDR3aa: CASSPIVRNTEAFF
d_gene: -; v_gene: TRBV7-2; CDR3aa: CASSRPGKYNEQFF
d_gene: TRBD1; v_gene: TRBV24-1; CDR3aa: CATSDETGTGMNEQYF
d_gene: -; v_gene: TRBV18; CDR3aa: CASSPHQGTDTQYF
d_gene: TRBD1; v_gene: TRBV6-2/TRBV6-3; CDR3aa: CASSYGAGGWIGELFF
d_gene: TRBD2; v_gene: TRBV6-6; CDR3aa: CASNRLAGYEQYF
d_gene: TRBD1; v_gene: TRBV13; CDR3aa: CASSLRQGGHGYTF
d_gene: TRBD2; v_gene: TRBV9; CDR3aa: CASRPGGTSGRAYNEQFF
d_gene: -; v_gene: TRBV7-2; CDR3aa: CASSLALAPGLSPLHF
d_gene: TRBD2; v_gene: TRBV4-3; CDR3aa: CASSQGSGGETQYF
d_gene: TRBD2; v_gene: TRBV10-3; CDR3aa: CAIGGGYEQYF
d_gene: -; v_gene: TRBV6-2/TRBV6-3; CDR3aa: CASSSRQNLDQPQHF
d_gene: -; v_gene: TRBV4-2; CDR3aa: CASSQVKGRYEQYF